Listed below are T cell receptor beta chains from one sample, sequenced in a study of early T cells in non-severe SARS-CoV-2 infection. A single record per CDR3 protein comes from TCRdb applying MiXCR to the 5' RACE reads. This table has tens of thousands of distinct CDR3 sequences, 10% to 12% appearing once. Sequenced here: whole blood, sampled at baseline. These receptors were collected from an adult who was a healthcare worker with PCR-confirmed SARS-CoV-2 infection or an uninfected control (not recorded which). Both conserved end residues are trimmed from each CDR3.

v_call	cdr3_aa
TRBV12-3/TRBV12-4	ASTPGRQGGNTEAF
TRBV11-2	ASSSRRVLTEAF
TRBV30	AWSVYAGPNYGYT
TRBV3-1	ASSQRAGTGVNEQF
TRBV7-9	ASSPSTGSSYNSPLH
TRBV7-8	ASSFRTSGGSDTQY
TRBV10-2	ASRPENNEQF
TRBV5-4	ASSLEGGTQPGSETQY
TRBV7-6	ASSFITGASGGPDTQY
TRBV20-1	SASRGSGGTDTQY
TRBV7-6	ASSLVGGGETQY
TRBV7-6	ASSLGSGRGTGTEAF
TRBV7-2	ASSFIWQSTDTQY
TRBV12-3/TRBV12-4	ASSIPSVSYEQY
TRBV7-6	ASSLQGNQETQY
TRBV15	ATSRDGGSTDTQY
TRBV7-6	ASSLLGKGNTLITDTQY
TRBV12-3/TRBV12-4	ASSFGTNTEAF
TRBV6-1	ASSERDSWGETQY
TRBV12-5	ASGLHNEQF
TRBV6-1	ATTTGTGESEQF
TRBV9	ASSERPGGPDTQY
TRBV6-2/TRBV6-3	ASSWDRTAAYEQY
TRBV25-1	ASRSIGETEAF
TRBV12-3/TRBV12-4	ASSHRGLGTDTQY
TRBV11-1	ASSFRNIQY
TRBV12-3/TRBV12-4	AGSGLDSGNTIY
TRBV2	ASRGDRIKETQY
TRBV12-5	ASGRDTGMQY
TRBV11-2	ASRALGTGQETQY
TRBV14	ASSRGTSGADTQY
TRBV2	ASSGNNPDRAEQY
TRBV30	AWSLRGDEAF
TRBV7-2	ASSLNTGGTYGYT
TRBV12-3/TRBV12-4	ASRATGIYGYT
TRBV18	ASSSAETATNEKLF
TRBV12-3/TRBV12-4	ASSLADQPQH
TRBV27	ASSLSRTGSGNTIY
TRBV9	ASSVGEGLIYGYT
TRBV11-2	ASSLVKGLREAKNIQY
TRBV12-3/TRBV12-4	ASTLGTGELF
TRBV7-2	ASSSLLARALNSPLH
TRBV13	ASSRKGGNTQY
TRBV30	AWSVLGRQGPWSSYEQY
TRBV9	ASSVVGGAEAF
TRBV6-6	ASSPRLDNSPLH
TRBV4-3	ASSQAAPGTQY
TRBV29-1	SGESGRGYT
TRBV6-2/TRBV6-3	ASRNGGLLYGYT